This entry features one TCR beta chain sequence. Its matching antigen is unknown. The sample belongs to a study of radiotherapy plus CTLA-4 blockade in lung cancer. Background on the study: Objective responses emerged in around a sixth of patients, and 31% attained disease control. Notes on the study in general: Per reports, early blood T cell clone dynamics, plus interferon-beta, forecast response most strongly.

Some clones are missing from TCRdb's copy, which holds only in-frame ones; the method was immunoSEQ multiplex PCR. Of 45,000 to 75,000 clones in the sample, 70% to 80% were seen once. The germline gives CDR1 SGHDT, CDR2 YYEEEE. The CDR3 contains 15 residues. V trimming: 3 bases; J trimming: 9 bases; junction bases outside the gene matches: 8. Specimen: peripheral blood, collected from a patient treated with radiotherapy plus ipilimumab. The V gene is TRBV5-6, the J gene TRBJ1-6; 8 positions match TRBD1. The clonotype comes from a human donor with non-small cell lung cancer who had a partial response to radiotherapy plus ipilimumab. CDR3 protein: CASSSLQGASSPLHF. CDR3 bases: TGTGCCAGCAGCTCACTTCAGGGGGCGAGTTCACCCCTCCACTTT.